This paragraph reports one TCR beta chain. Its antigen is as yet unknown. The assay was immunoSEQ multiplex PCR, and TCRdb's table has in-frame clones only and misses some. The profile shows about 340,000 clones, roughly 92% of them singletons. The time point is: blood from clinic visit 5 months post-surgery; TSC patient then seizure free. Only cases whose brain tissue showed the highest T cell transcript signatures were sequenced. Pre-surgery treatment included at least one anti-epileptic drug. The sample is drawn from a study of brain T cells in children with intractable seizures. Study-level findings and limits: Viral specificity was inferred only from CDR3 similarity; HCMV serostatus was unknown. Absence of clones before surgery may stem from lower sequencing depth.

After removal of 2 bases from V and 0 bases from J, the junction contained 4 bases not matched to a gene. CDR3 size: 16 residues. CDR1 is SGHTA and CDR2 is FQGNSA in the germline V gene. The sequence was collected from a boy under two years old with tuberous sclerosis and intractable seizures. This chain links TRBV7-2 with TRBJ2-1; 7 bases are a match to TRBD2. Specimen: peripheral blood, collected more than 4 months after surgery. The CDR3 is CASSLNGGGSYNEQFF. DNA for the CDR3: TGTGCCAGCAGCTTAAACGGCGGGGGCTCCTACAATGAGCAGTTCTTC.